One sample yielded the 27 T cell receptor beta chains listed below, sequenced in a study of blood T cells in healthy people across ages. Sample-barcoded 5' priming and a J-beta primer mix drove a second PCR of about 6 to 12 cycles. TCRdb re-called the 5' RACE reads with MiXCR, one entry per CDR3 protein. The sample holds about 1.1 million distinct CDR3 sequences, under 40% seen once. The sequencing input was blood. Every receptor here comes from a man aged 18 to 30 in good health.

V and J are TRBV4-3 and TRBJ2-2; 9 positions agree with TRBD1. The germline CDR1 and CDR2 sequences are LGHNA and YSLEER. Unmatched junction bases numbered 5, after V lost 0 bases and J lost 9 bases. The CDR3 is 15 residues long. The CDR3 DNA follows: TGCGCCAGCAGCCAAGAGAGGGACAGGGCCAGGGAGCTGTTTTTT. Translated: CASSQERDRARELFF.

In its sample, this clonotype was seen many times. This rearrangement joins TRBV20-1 to TRBJ2-3; 11 nucleotides match TRBD2. Per germline, CDR1 DFQATT and CDR2 SNEGSKA (reference sequence). Trimming at V came to 6 bases and at J to 3 bases, leaving 5 bases not matched to a gene. The CDR3 has 14 residues. CDR3 in DNA: TGCAGTGCAACACTAGCGGGGGTAACAGATACGCAGTATTTT. Translated: CSATLAGVTDTQYF.

This clonotype occurred a few times. The chain recombines TRBV28 with TRBJ1-1; D perhaps matches TRBD1 (5 bases). V was clipped by 0 bases and J by 3 bases, with 11 bases between them. The CDR3 is 15 amino acids. CDR1 and CDR2 (germline): MDHEN, SYDVKM. CDR3 amino acids: CASSLWAGSDTEAFF. CDR3 sequence (DNA): TGTGCCAGCAGTTTATGGGCAGGGTCCGACACTGAAGCTTTCTTT.

The chain uses TRBV5-1 and TRBJ1-1; a possible D gene is TRBD1 (6 bases). The CDR3 is 16 amino acids. V gave up 4 bases and J gave up 4 bases, with 20 bases separating them. The germline CDR1 and CDR2 sequences are SGHRS and YFSETQ. The CDR3 DNA follows: TGCGCCAGCAGCCCCCGAGGGGGACCGACGGTCACTGAAGCTTTCTTT. Protein sequence: CASSPRGGPTVTEAFF.

The CDR3 protein is CAWSADRAGNQPQHF. In DNA form, the CDR3 reads TGTGCCTGGAGTGCAGACAGGGCGGGAAATCAGCCCCAGCATTTT. The chain joins TRBV30 to TRBJ1-5; 7 bases are shared with TRBD1. CDR1 and CDR2 (germline): GTSNPN, SVGIG (reference sequence). V was clipped by 1 base and J by 4 bases; unmatched bases: 7. This CDR3 spans 15 amino acids.

This chain joins TRBV12-3 or TRBV12-4 and TRBJ2-1; D is ambiguous. V was pared by 6 bases and J by 8 bases, with 14 bases between. The CDR3 sequence is 13 residues long. In DNA, the CDR3 is TGTGCCAGCAGGCCCGGGTCCAAGGATGAGCAGTTCTTC. As protein: CASRPGSKDEQFF.

This clonotype showed up just a few times. The chain combines TRBV6-5 with TRBJ2-5; TRBD2 is a possible D gene (6 bases). CDR1 is MNHEY and CDR2 is SVGAGI in the germline V gene. The CDR3 spans 14 residues. Trimming cost V 2 bases and J 4 bases, with 11 bases left between them. CDR3 in amino acids: CASSYAGKGETQYF. CDR3 sequence (DNA): TGTGCCAGCAGTTACGCGGGGAAAGGAGAGACCCAGTACTTC.

This clonotype was found a few times. V and J are TRBV10-3 and TRBJ2-2, with 7 nucleotides matching TRBD2. V lost 3 bases to trimming and J lost 2 bases; unmatched junction nucleotides: 6. The CDR3 extends over 16 amino acids. The germline V gene has CDR1 ENHRY and CDR2 SYGVKD. The CDR3 DNA sequence: TGTGCCATCAGTGATGCCCAGCGGGGTAACACCGGGGAGCTGTTTTTT. Its protein is CAISDAQRGNTGELFF.

In this sample, this clonotype turned up a few times. The chain joins TRBV6-2 or TRBV6-3 to TRBJ2-5; 12 bases align to TRBD2. Germline CDR1 reads MNHEY; CDR2 reads SVGEGT. This CDR3 is built from 19 residues. After removal of 2 bases from V and 2 bases from J, the junction contained 12 bases not matched to a gene. The CDR3 sequence: CASSYLLGLAGPTQETQYF. The CDR3 nucleotides read TGTGCCAGCAGTTACCTACTCGGACTAGCGGGGCCTACGCAAGAGACCCAGTACTTC.

The CDR3 nucleotides are TGTGCCAGTAGGGACACGGCCTATGGCTACACCTTC. Residues: CASRDTAYGYTF. The chain uses TRBV2 and TRBJ1-2; D possibly corresponds to TRBD1 (6 bases). With 9 bases removed from V and 4 bases from J, the gap between germline ends came to 12 bases. Germline assignment: CDR1 SNHLY and CDR2 FYNNEI. This CDR3 is 12 amino acids long.

This chain links TRBV10-3 with TRBJ2-3; D perhaps matches TRBD2 (5 bases). This CDR3 is 15 amino acids long. Trimming took 3 bases from V and 5 from J, leaving 15 bases between them. From germline, CDR1 is ENHRY and CDR2 SYGVKD. Written as DNA, the CDR3 is TGTGCCATCAGTGACACCGGGATTGGGGTAGATACGCAGTATTTT. Translated, it gives CAISDTGIGVDTQYF.

This rearrangement joins TRBV27 to TRBJ2-2; D possibly corresponds to TRBD1 (6 bases). The CDR3 covers 15 residues. V was shortened by 4 bases and J by 7 bases, with 16 bases between the two germline ends. Germline-derived CDR1 and CDR2 are MNHEY and SMNVEV (reference sequence). The CDR3 DNA follows: TGTGCCAGCAGTTCGAGGGGGTATCAGCACGGGGAGCTGTTTTTT. Protein sequence: CASSSRGYQHGELFF.

Note on this clonotype: The junction departs from germline at one end; a sequencing error may be responsible. V usage is TRBV4-1 and J usage is TRBJ1-2, with 10 bases identical to TRBD1. The CDR3 runs to 14 residues. Germline CDR1 MGHRA, CDR2 YSYEKL. For the CDR3, the DNA is TGCGCCAGCAGCTCCTTGGGACAGGGGTATGACTACACCTTC. The encoded protein is CASSSLGQGYDYTF.

The V call is TRBV12-3 or TRBV12-4, the J call TRBJ2-1, with 8 bases aligning to TRBD2. The CDR3 extends over 14 amino acids. Trimming at V came to 6 bases and at J to 4 bases, leaving 5 bases not matched to a gene. CDR3 residues: CASRPGLEYNEQFF. The CDR3, as DNA: TGTGCCAGCAGGCCGGGACTAGAATACAATGAGCAGTTCTTC.

This clonotype has more than one count but fewer than ten. J is TRBJ2-1 and V is TRBV3-1, with 9 bases identical to TRBD2. V lost 0 bases, J lost 5 bases, and 8 bases stayed unmatched. CDR1 LGHDT and CDR2 YNNKEL come from the germline V gene (reference sequence). The CDR3 has 17 residues. The CDR3 spells CASSQEWQRGDNNEQFF. In DNA form, the CDR3 reads TGTGCCAGCAGCCAAGAATGGCAGCGGGGGGACAACAATGAGCAGTTCTTC.

This rearrangement joins TRBV19 to TRBJ2-1, with D tentatively TRBD2 (5 bases). CDR1 and CDR2 from the germline V gene are LNHDA and SQIVND (reference sequence). The germline V and J ends were trimmed by 5 bases and 13 bases, with 21 bases remaining between them. CDR3 size: 14 residues. CDR3 DNA: TGTGCCAGTAGTCCCAGTTCTAGCAGAGAGACCCAGTTCTTC. It yields the protein CASSPSSSRETQFF.

Note on this clonotype: One junction end does not reproduce the germline sequence, and a read error may be involved. The rearrangement uses TRBV10-3 and TRBJ2-2; TRBD1 aligns across 9 bases. The length of the CDR3 is 16 residues. From germline, CDR1 is ENHRY and CDR2 SYGVKD. CDR3: CAINGDRESNTGELFF. CDR3 DNA: TGTGCCATCAACGGGGACAGGGAATCGAATACCGGGGAGCTGTTTTTT.

This clonotype was seen only a few times. CDR3 protein: CATSDLMAGDTQYF. The CDR3 DNA reads as TGTGCCACCAGTGATTTAATGGCCGGAGATACGCAGTATTTT. V usage is TRBV24-1 and J usage is TRBJ2-3; D gene unclear. The CDR3 runs 14 residues. Germline CDR1 reads KGHDR; CDR2 reads SFDVKD. V was trimmed by 1 base and J by 5 bases, leaving 9 bases between them.

This clonotype has more than one count but fewer than ten. The gene calls are TRBV19 and TRBJ1-2; D gene ambiguous. CDR1 is LNHDA, CDR2 SQIVND, per germline (reference sequence). V shed 0 bases and J shed 9 bases, with 20 bases lying between them. The CDR3 sequence is 16 residues long. In DNA, the CDR3 is TGTGCCAGTAGTATAGATGGCAGAATCCTCTTTAGGAGCTACACCTTC. Protein sequence: CASSIDGRILFRSYTF.

Ten or more counts support this clonotype. This chain uses TRBV20-1 with TRBJ2-3; 8 nucleotides align to TRBD2. Germline lookup yields CDR1 DFQATT and CDR2 SNEGSKA (reference sequence). This CDR3 contains 15 residues. V trimming: 3 bases; J trimming: 3 bases; junction bases outside the gene matches: 8. CDR3 sequence: CSASGLAGGTDTQYF. The DNA of the CDR3 is TGCAGTGCTAGCGGACTAGCTGGCGGTACAGATACGCAGTATTTT.

The chain is built from TRBV30 and TRBJ1-4, with D perhaps TRBD1 (6 bases). The germline V gene has CDR1 GTSNPN and CDR2 SVGIG (reference sequence). CDR3 length: 14 amino acids. The V and J ends lost 3 bases and 8 bases respectively, with 16 bases between them. For the CDR3, the DNA is TGTGCCTGGAGGGTACAGGGAAGTCGAGAAAAACTGTTTTTT. Protein product: CAWRVQGSREKLFF.

The rearrangement joins TRBV7-9 to TRBJ1-1; D is undetermined. CDR1 is SEHNR, CDR2 FQNEAQ, per germline (reference sequence). This CDR3 has 16 residues. Deletions cut 4 bases from V and 0 bases from J, with 15 bases between. CDR3: CASSSPSSVMNTEAFF. CDR3 coding DNA: TGTGCCAGCAGCTCCCCTTCAAGCGTAATGAACACTGAAGCTTTCTTT.

The chain is built from TRBV7-2 and TRBJ2-7; D possibly uses TRBD1 or TRBD2 (5 bases each). This CDR3 contains 11 residues. Germline CDR1 is SGHTA and CDR2 is FQGNSA. V dropped 8 bases and J dropped 4 bases, with 9 bases sitting between them. The CDR3 DNA is TGTGCCAGCGGGGACGGTTACGAGCAGTACTTC. Amino acids: CASGDGYEQYF.

The chain couples TRBV4-2 to TRBJ2-2, with D hard to call. V was clipped by 1 base and J by 3 bases, with 9 bases between them. The CDR3 loop spans 15 amino acids. The V gene's germline CDR1 is LGHNA and CDR2 YNFKEQ. The CDR3 loop is CASSQVTLYTGELFF. CDR3 DNA sequence: TGTGCCAGCAGCCAAGTGACTCTCTACACCGGGGAGCTGTTTTTT.

The chain joins TRBV28 to TRBJ2-5; a possible D gene is TRBD1 (5 bases). Deletions cut 5 bases from V and 0 bases from J, with 7 bases between. The CDR3 is 13 amino acids. Germline values: CDR1 MDHEN, CDR2 SYDVKM. The CDR3 here is CASSVDNQETQYF. In DNA form, the CDR3 reads TGTGCCAGCAGTGTGGACAACCAAGAGACCCAGTACTTC. Supplemented by reference TRBV28 and TRBJ2-5, the full variable domain reads DVKVTQSSRYLVKRTGEKVFLECVQDMDHENMFWYRQDPGLGLRLIYFSYDVKMKEKGDIPEGYSVSREKKERFSLILESASTNQTSMYLCASSVDNQETQYFGPGTRLLVL.

This clonotype has a handful of counts. The rearrangement joins TRBV29-1 to TRBJ1-1; TRBD1 might be the D (5 bases). This CDR3 spans 14 amino acids. Germline assignment: CDR1 SQVTM and CDR2 ANQGSEA. The V end was cut by 0 bases, the J end by 5 bases, with 13 bases between. The CDR3 is CSVEESGGGTEAFF. CDR3 DNA: TGCAGCGTTGAAGAGAGCGGTGGGGGGACTGAAGCTTTCTTT.

This clonotype was seen only a few times. The CDR3 is CASSSEVLTSGGPLETQYF. CDR3 nucleotide sequence: TGTGCCAGCAGTTCAGAAGTCTTAACTAGCGGGGGTCCGTTAGAGACCCAGTACTTC. This chain connects TRBV27 to TRBJ2-5, with 11 bases fitting TRBD2. V gave up 4 bases and J gave up 4 bases; unmatched junction bases: 17. The germline V gene has CDR1 MNHEY and CDR2 SMNVEV (reference sequence). There are 19 residues in the CDR3.